Below, 15 T cell receptor beta chains from the same sample are listed, as sequenced in a study of T cells after yellow fever vaccination. TCRdb ran MiXCR on the 5' RACE reads and lists one entry per CDR3 protein. The table has some 160,000 distinct CDR3 sequences, 9.3% seen once. Sequenced here: CD8+ T cells sorted from PBMCs, sampled 45 days after the yellow fever booster vaccination. These receptors all come from a man aged 18 to 29 who received the YFV17D yellow fever vaccine.

Ten or more counts support this clonotype. This CDR3 is CASSYSRSGGNNEQFF. The CDR3 coding sequence is TGTGCCAGCAGTTACAGCAGGAGCGGGGGAAACAATGAGCAGTTCTTC. The J gene is TRBJ2-1, the V gene TRBV6-5, with 8 nucleotides matching TRBD2. This CDR3 is 16 amino acids long. V lost 2 bases and J lost 5; bases outside the gene matches: 8. The germline CDR1 and CDR2 sequences are MNHEY and SVGAGI.

This clonotype showed up just a few times. V gene TRBV4-2 combines with J gene TRBJ2-7, with 12 bases matching TRBD2. The germline V gene has CDR1 LGHNA and CDR2 YNFKEQ. The CDR3 loop spans 19 amino acids. Unmatched junction bases numbered 10, after V lost 1 base and J lost 0 bases. CDR3 bases: TGTGCCAGCAGCCAAGTTGTACTAGCGGGGGGCGGGAGCTCCTACGAGCAGTACTTC. It codes for CASSQVVLAGGGSSYEQYF.

The table lists this clonotype with a few counts. The chain uses TRBV23-1 and TRBJ1-5, with unresolved D. TRBV23-1 is recorded as an ORF, its role being uncertain. The CDR3 totals 15 residues. V was cut by 3 bases and J by 4 bases, with 13 bases left in between. CDR3 in DNA: TGCGCCAGCAGTCATTACGAAAAACGGAATCAGCCCCAGCATTTT. It is translated as CASSHYEKRNQPQHF.

There are a few counts of this clonotype. The J gene is TRBJ1-1, the V gene TRBV5-1, with TRBD1 identical over 10 bases. The CDR3 spans 16 residues. CDR1 SGHRS and CDR2 YFSETQ come from the germline V gene. Unmatched junction bases numbered 9, after V lost 3 bases and J lost 4 bases. The CDR3: CASSWTPGQGTTEAFF. CDR3 nucleotide sequence: TGCGCCAGCAGCTGGACCCCGGGACAGGGGACCACTGAAGCTTTCTTT.

The chain uses TRBV20-1 and TRBJ1-1; D unclear. Germline assignment: CDR1 DFQATT and CDR2 SNEGSKA (reference sequence). Trimming pared 1 base from V and 11 bases from J, leaving 5 bases between. The CDR3 consists of 9 residues. This CDR3 reads CSARGWAFF. Here the CDR3 DNA reads TGCAGTGCTAGAGGGTGGGCTTTCTTT.

The CDR3 sequence: CASTIGKRGYQETQYF. The CDR3 DNA reads as TGTGCCAGCACCATAGGGAAACGGGGGTACCAAGAGACCCAGTACTTC. The chain joins TRBV28 to TRBJ2-5; the D gene is possibly TRBD2 (6 bases). V was shortened by 7 bases and J by 0 bases, with 18 bases between the two germline ends. CDR1 and CDR2 from the germline V gene are MDHEN and SYDVKM. The CDR3 runs 16 residues.

The chain carries TRBV15 and TRBJ1-5; tentatively, D is TRBD1 (6 bases). The ends were cut back, 6 bases at V and 6 bases at J, with 33 bases in the middle. The CDR3 covers 20 residues. Germline-derived CDR1 and CDR2 are LNHNV and YYDKDF (reference sequence). The CDR3 is CATRSPGAGEDQLAGQPQHF. Here the CDR3 DNA reads TGTGCCACCAGATCTCCTGGAGCAGGGGAGGACCAATTAGCAGGTCAGCCCCAGCATTTT.

This sequence joins TRBV6-2 or TRBV6-3 and TRBJ2-2; 8 positions match TRBD1. This CDR3 contains 15 residues. After removal of 6 bases from V and 3 bases from J, the junction contained 6 bases not matched to a gene. Germline CDR1 MNHEY, CDR2 SVGEGT. This CDR3 is CASRQGETYTGELFF. The CDR3 DNA reads TGTGCCAGCAGACAGGGGGAGACCTACACCGGGGAGCTGTTTTTT.

V gene TRBV27 combines with J gene TRBJ2-3; D gene unclear. This CDR3 has 18 residues. The V and J ends lost 6 bases and 0 bases respectively, with 22 bases between them. Germline CDR1 is MNHEY and CDR2 is SMNVEV (reference sequence). This CDR3 reads CASSPMMNTIPSTDTQYF. DNA for the CDR3: TGTGCCAGCAGCCCGATGATGAACACGATCCCTAGCACAGATACGCAGTATTTT.

The V call is TRBV5-5, the J call TRBJ2-7; D is perhaps TRBD1 (6 bases). This CDR3 is built from 18 residues. V lost 0 bases to trimming and J lost 1 base, with 20 bases between them. Looked up from germline, CDR1 is SGHKS and CDR2 is YYEKEE (reference sequence). CDR3 in amino acids: CASSLDRAVLMMSYEQYF. CDR3 sequence (DNA): TGTGCCAGCAGCTTGGACAGGGCCGTTTTAATGATGTCCTACGAGCAGTACTTC.

This clonotype has more than one count but fewer than ten. The chain links TRBV7-8 to TRBJ2-2, with 7 bases fitting TRBD2. V lost 5 bases and J lost 4; bases outside the gene matches: 10. From germline, CDR1 is SGHVS and CDR2 FQNEAQ. CDR3 length: 16 residues. CDR3 coding DNA: TGTGCCAGCAGCGGAAGGGCGCCTAGCGGCACCGGGGAGCTGTTTTTT. Its protein product is CASSGRAPSGTGELFF. Combining the CDR3 with reference TRBV7-8 and TRBJ2-2 gives the whole variable domain GAGVSQSPRYKVAKRGQDVALRCDPISGHVSLFWYQQALGQGPEFLTYFQNEAQLDKSGLPSDRFFAERPEGSVSTLKIQRTQQEDSAVYLCASSGRAPSGTGELFFGEGSRLTVL.

The chain carries TRBV4-1 and TRBJ1-2, with a tentative D call TRBD1 (6 bases). The CDR3 is 15 residues long. V lost 0 bases to trimming and J lost 2 bases, with 10 bases between them. The germline CDR1 and CDR2 sequences are MGHRA and YSYEKL. The CDR3 sequence: CASSQDAGENYGYTF. CDR3 bases: TGCGCCAGCAGCCAAGATGCAGGGGAGAACTATGGCTACACCTTC.

V usage is TRBV11-2 and J usage is TRBJ2-2; D gene uncertain. The V and J ends lost 7 bases and 6 bases respectively, with 12 bases between them. The V gene's germline CDR1 is SGHAT and CDR2 FQNNGV. This CDR3 comprises 13 residues. CDR3 in DNA: TGTGCCAGCAAATCTAACGTGGCCGGGGAGCTGTTTTTT. It codes for CASKSNVAGELFF.

The chain is built from TRBV20-1 and TRBJ2-2; no clear D. Germline assignment: CDR1 DFQATT and CDR2 SNEGSKA (reference sequence). The V end was cut by 3 bases, the J end by 1 base, with 6 bases between. The CDR3 covers 13 residues. The CDR3 DNA is TGCAGTGCTAGTATTGAGAACACCGGGGAGCTGTTTTTT. Translated: CSASIENTGELFF.

This clonotype was seen only a few times. This chain uses TRBV5-1 with TRBJ2-7; a possible D gene is TRBD1 (6 bases). The CDR3 is made up of 14 amino acids. Trimming removed 3 bases from V and 4 bases from J, with 14 bases in between. Germline CDR1 SGHRS, CDR2 YFSETQ. CDR3 amino acids: CASSSYPGEYEQYV. In DNA, the CDR3 is TGCGCCAGCAGCTCTTACCCAGGGGAGTACGAGCAGTACGTC.